The clone carrying this T cell receptor (beta chain) has more than one count but fewer than ten. As yet, its antigen is unknown. The record originates from a study of T-cell reconstitution after alpha-beta-depleted transplantation in children. Points from the study as a whole: Surviving thymic progenitors and recipient T cells were the source of high TCRbeta diversity at day 60 in some patients. Counts and diversity of T cells one year after transplant came mostly from newly produced T cells. Alpha-beta T cells present about two months after transplant were reported to originate from several hundred expanded graft clones.

The CDR3 is 17 amino acids. Germline trimming cut 2 bases from V and 5 bases from J; bases unmatched to any gene: 12. The TCRbeta library was prepared with unique molecular identifiers. TCRdb fed the PCR reads into MiXCR, producing one record per CDR3 protein. The table includes 300,000 or so distinct CDR3 sequences, roughly 21% detected once. The chain is built from TRBV12-3 or TRBV12-4 and TRBJ1-1; 9 bases align to TRBD1. Sequences were derived from PBMCs, mostly from graft donor cells, sampled 180 days after TCRalphabeta/CD19-depleted stem cell transplant. This receptor was taken from a male patient under 18 who had a stem cell transplant for acute lymphoblastic leukemia, so the T cells may come from the graft donor. This chain's CDR3 is CASSLYAYRGQDTEAFF. CDR3 nucleotide sequence: TGTGCCAGCAGTTTATACGCCTACAGGGGGCAGGATACTGAAGCTTTCTTT.